These 9 T cell receptor beta chains were all obtained from the same sample, sequenced in a study of shared clonotypes between healthy human individuals (dated by TCRdb to 2018 to 2020). Libraries came from the immunoSEQ multiplex PCR assay. TCRdb limited this immuneACCESS table to in-frame rearrangements with V and J called. A share of clones is missing; checked studies link under half to unresolved V genes, and the rest is unexplained. The sample profile shows 1.5 million to 1.9 million clones; 95% to 99% of them were found once. About 0.45% of the sample rests with the top ten. Sample: naive CD4+ T cells sorted from blood. The cell subset or site label corresponds to: CD45RA+ positively selected. Source of these receptors: a man aged 25-45 years in good health.

CDR3 nucleotide sequence: TGTGCCAGCAGTAAAGACAGCCTCTATGAGCAGTACTTC. Residues: CASSKDSLYEQYF. J is TRBJ2-7 and V is TRBV6-1; TRBD1 might be the D (5 bases). Germline V gene data show CDR1 as MNHNS and CDR2 as SASEGT. The CDR3 is made up of 13 amino acids. Trimming left V 5 bases short and J 7 bases short, with 15 bases between.

V is TRBV7-2 and J is TRBJ1-5; 10 positions agree with TRBD1. V shed 1 base, J shed 5 bases, and the junction held 5 bases outside the gene matches. Per germline, CDR1 SGHTA and CDR2 FQGNSA. The CDR3 spans 16 residues. CDR3 nucleotide sequence: TGTGCCAGCAGCTTAGTTGGGACAGGGGATTATCAGCCCCAGCATTTT. Translation: CASSLVGTGDYQPQHF.

About this clone itself: Different DNA sequences within this sample yield the same CDR3. The chain joins TRBV5-1 to TRBJ1-5; D uncertain. The V end lost 2 bases, the J end lost 4 bases, and 7 bases lay between the germline ends. Germline V gene lookup returns CDR1 SGHRS and CDR2 YFSETQ. This CDR3 comprises 13 residues. The CDR3 protein is CASSFGENQPQHF. The CDR3 coding sequence is TGCGCCAGCAGCTTCGGGGAGAATCAGCCCCAGCATTTT.

The rearrangement uses TRBV5-5 and TRBJ2-3, with D unclear. Trimming took off 0 bases at V and 0 bases at J, with 5 bases between the two ends. The CDR3 is made up of 14 amino acids. Germline V gene sequence: CDR1 SGHKS, CDR2 YYEKEE (reference sequence). The CDR3 here is CASSLGHSTDTQYF. The CDR3 nucleotides are TGTGCCAGCAGCTTGGGTCACAGCACAGATACGCAGTATTTT.

V and J are TRBV27 and TRBJ1-1; D is possibly TRBD1 (6 bases). The CDR3 runs 12 residues. The germline V gene encodes CDR1 MNHEY and CDR2 SMNVEV (reference sequence). Trimming left V 6 bases short and J 12 bases short, with 17 bases between. The CDR3 reads CASSRQAGRTFF. As DNA, the CDR3 is TGTGCCAGCAGCCGACAGGCCGGGAGGACTTTCTTT.

This rearrangement joins TRBV5-1 to TRBJ2-5; perhaps TRBD1 as D (5 bases). Germline V gives CDR1 SGHRS, CDR2 YFSETQ. Between the trimmed V and J ends, which lost 1 base and 4 bases, there was a span of 32 bases. The CDR3 runs 21 residues. CDR3 DNA sequence: TGCGCCAGCAGCTTGCCCGACGCTGTCAGGGTAAGGAAAGGGGTCCGAGAGACCCAGTACTTC. Translation: CASSLPDAVRVRKGVRETQYF. The entire variable domain, with the rest obtained from reference TRBV5-1 and TRBJ2-5, is as follows: KAGVTQTPRYLIKTRGQQVTLSCSPISGHRSVSWYQQTPGQGLQFLFEYFSETQRNKGNFPGRFSGRQFSNSRSEMNVSTLELGDSALYLCASSLPDAVRVRKGVRETQYFGPGTRLLVL.

This clone was counted once. This sequence joins TRBV19 and TRBJ2-7; 9 nucleotides match TRBD1. CDR3 size: 15 residues. The trim removed 5 bases at V and 2 bases at J, leaving 7 bases unmatched. Germline V gene lookup returns CDR1 LNHDA and CDR2 SQIVND (reference sequence). This CDR3 is CASSVPGQGTYEQYF. CDR3 bases: TGTGCCAGTAGTGTCCCGGGACAGGGCACCTACGAGCAGTACTTC.

A remark on this clone: Compared with germline, one end of the junction differs, possibly owing to a read error. The chain joins TRBV5-1 to TRBJ2-3; no firm D call. Germline CDR1 reads SGHRS; CDR2 reads YFSETQ. There are 14 residues in the CDR3. The CDR3 region is CTSSFRDSTDTQYF. The CDR3 DNA reads TGCACCAGCAGCTTCCGAGACAGCACAGATACGCAGTATTTT.

The chain couples TRBV9 to TRBJ2-3; 10 bases map to TRBD2. The V gene end was trimmed by 0 bases and the J gene end by 2 bases; junction bases not matched to a gene: 6. This CDR3 has 17 amino acids. Germline CDR1 SGDLS, CDR2 YYNGEE. In nucleotides, the CDR3 is TGTGCCAGCAGCGTAGGAAGCGGGAGGGTAGTCACAGATACGCAGTATTTT. Its translation: CASSVGSGRVVTDTQYF.